This is a list of T cell receptor beta chains from one sample in a study of response to subunit inactivated influenza vaccine. TCRdb independently ran MiXCR on the RT-PCR reads; one entry per CDR3 protein. Found here are a few hundred thousand distinct CDR3 sequences, 20% to 25% of them singletons; the top ten hold approximately 10%. Sequences were derived from PBMCs from blood, sampled about 20 months after vaccination. The receptors derive from a man in his fifties or sixties who received an inactivated influenza vaccine. Each CDR3 is given with its conserved first and last residue. Fields, in order: D gene, J gene, V gene, clone size, CDR3 DNA, CDR3 protein. The D gene is left open where the match is weak. Clone size, where shown, is once, few, many, or a class for clones that have expanded.

d_gene: TRBD1
j_gene: TRBJ2-7
v_gene: TRBV6-5
abundance: NA
CDR3nt: TGTGCCAGCAGTTACTCTACAGGGGGCAACGAGCAGTACTTC
CDR3aa: CASSYSTGGNEQYF

d_gene: TRBD2
j_gene: TRBJ2-3
v_gene: TRBV20-1
abundance: few
CDR3nt: TGCAGTGCTCTAGGACTAGCGGAGCGCACAGATACGCAGTATTTT
CDR3aa: CSALGLAERTDTQYF

d_gene: NA
j_gene: TRBJ1-1
v_gene: TRBV7-9
abundance: few
CDR3nt: TGTGCCACGGGACGGTGGGGTTGGAGCACTGAAGCTTTCTTT
CDR3aa: CATGRWGWSTEAFF

d_gene: NA
j_gene: TRBJ2-3
v_gene: TRBV5-1
abundance: few
CDR3nt: TGCGCCAGCAGCGTTTCGGGTGGAGGGGAGCATACGCAGTATTTT
CDR3aa: CASSVSGGGEHTQYF

d_gene: NA
j_gene: TRBJ2-7
v_gene: TRBV30
abundance: once
CDR3nt: TGTGCCTGGAGTATGCTAGTTCGGGGCGTTGAGCAGTACTTC
CDR3aa: CAWSMLVRGVEQYF

d_gene: NA
j_gene: TRBJ2-5
v_gene: TRBV28
abundance: NA
CDR3nt: TGTGCCAGCAGTTTCTTAGCGCAACAAGAGACCCAGTACTTC
CDR3aa: CASSFLAQQETQYF

d_gene: TRBD1
j_gene: TRBJ1-2
v_gene: TRBV16
abundance: few
CDR3nt: TGTGCCAGCAGCCAATCGGCGGGGCAGGGGGCATGGAACTATGGCTACACCTTC
CDR3aa: CASSQSAGQGAWNYGYTF

d_gene: NA
j_gene: TRBJ2-7
v_gene: TRBV14
abundance: NA
CDR3nt: TGTGCCAGCAGCCGCACGATGTATAACCGCCGGGACTCCGTCTACGAGCAGTACTTC
CDR3aa: CASSRTMYNRRDSVYEQYF

d_gene: NA
j_gene: TRBJ1-2
v_gene: TRBV28
abundance: NA
CDR3nt: TGTGCCAGCAGCCAGACCTTCGGCTACACCTTC
CDR3aa: CASSQTFGYTF

d_gene: NA
j_gene: TRBJ2-1
v_gene: TRBV27
abundance: few
CDR3nt: TGTGCCAGCAGTTTTGGGAGTTGGGAGAATGAGCAGTTCTTC
CDR3aa: CASSFGSWENEQFF

d_gene: NA
j_gene: TRBJ2-7
v_gene: TRBV6-1
abundance: NA
CDR3nt: TGTGCCAGCAGCTTCACAGGGACATCCAAGGAGCAGTACTTC
CDR3aa: CASSFTGTSKEQYF

d_gene: NA
j_gene: TRBJ1-1
v_gene: TRBV4-3
abundance: NA
CDR3nt: TGCGCCAGCAGCAACCGGGCTAGAGATCTCACTGAAGCTTTCTTT
CDR3aa: CASSNRARDLTEAFF

d_gene: NA
j_gene: TRBJ2-6
v_gene: TRBV4-3
abundance: NA
CDR3nt: TGCGCCAGCAGCCAATGGTGGGGCCCTGGGGCCAACGTCCTGACTTTC
CDR3aa: CASSQWWGPGANVLTF

d_gene: NA
j_gene: TRBJ1-2
v_gene: TRBV29-1
abundance: many
CDR3nt: TGCAGCGTTGCGCCTGCCGCAACCACCTTC
CDR3aa: CSVAPAATTF

d_gene: NA
j_gene: TRBJ2-1
v_gene: TRBV2
abundance: NA
CDR3nt: TGTGCCAGCAGTCTAATTGAAGCCCTCAATGAGCAGTTCTTC
CDR3aa: CASSLIEALNEQFF

d_gene: NA
j_gene: TRBJ1-1
v_gene: TRBV5-4
abundance: many
CDR3nt: TGTGCCAGCAGCTTGGCCGGGGGGAGCACTGAAGCTTTCTTT
CDR3aa: CASSLAGGSTEAFF

d_gene: NA
j_gene: TRBJ1-5
v_gene: TRBV21-1
abundance: once
CDR3nt: TGTGCCAGCAGCTTGGGGGACATGGGGATCAATAAGCCCCAGCATTTT
CDR3aa: CASSLGDMGINKPQHF